Shown below are 30 T cell receptor beta chains from a single sample sequenced in a study of OX40 agonist ivuxolimab in advanced cancers. Sequenced by immunoSEQ multiplex PCR; TCRdb stores in-frame clones only, minus some. The sample holds approximately 92,000 clones, more than 95% seen once. Material: CD4+ or CD8+ T cells sorted from blood, obtained in a trial of the OX40 agonist ivuxolimab. The receptors originated from an adult with an advanced solid tumor such as melanoma, head and neck, liver or kidney cancer.

This chain links TRBV5-6 with TRBJ1-6, with D unresolved. This CDR3 region has 13 residues. The germline CDR1 and CDR2 sequences are SGHDT and YYEEEE. The ends were cut back, 1 base at V and 9 bases at J, with 8 bases in the middle. The CDR3 nucleotides read TGTGCCAGCAGCTTGATGGAGCCTTCACCCCTCCACTTT. This encodes CASSLMEPSPLHF.

This chain connects TRBV4-1 to TRBJ1-1, with no clear D. CDR1 and CDR2 (germline): MGHRA, YSYEKL. Trimming left V 0 bases short and J 4 bases short, with 12 bases between. The CDR3 is 15 residues long. This CDR3 is CASSQDAGMVTEAFF. For the CDR3, the DNA is TGCGCCAGCAGCCAAGATGCCGGGATGGTCACTGAAGCTTTCTTT.

The rearrangement links TRBV9 to TRBJ2-3; D is uncertain. CDR3 length equals 12 residues. The germline V and J ends were trimmed by 3 bases and 6 bases, with 8 bases remaining between them. The germline CDR1 and CDR2 sequences are SGDLS and YYNGEE. The CDR3 bases are TGTGCCAGCAGCGACTTCTCCGATACGCAGTATTTT. As protein: CASSDFSDTQYF.

V gene TRBV4-1 combines with J gene TRBJ2-5; possibly TRBD2 for D (5 bases). This CDR3 has 14 amino acids. The V end was cut by 0 bases, the J end by 7 bases, with 12 bases between. Per germline, CDR1 MGHRA and CDR2 YSYEKL. The CDR3: CASSQDAGARTQYF. CDR3 DNA sequence: TGCGCCAGCAGCCAAGATGCGGGCGCGCGGACCCAGTACTTC.

V gene TRBV7-9 combines with J gene TRBJ2-7, with D perhaps TRBD1 (6 bases). The CDR3 covers 12 residues. V lost 4 bases, J lost 5 bases, and 9 bases lay in between. CDR1 SEHNR and CDR2 FQNEAQ come from the germline V gene (reference sequence). The CDR3 sequence is CASSSGQDEQYF. CDR3 nucleotides: TGTGCCAGCAGCTCGGGACAAGACGAGCAGTACTTC.

The genes are TRBV19 and TRBJ2-1; 7 bases map to TRBD1. The CDR3 runs to 15 residues. Germline V gene lookup returns CDR1 LNHDA and CDR2 SQIVND (reference sequence). Losses at the gene ends were 6 bases for V and 5 bases for J; bases not matched to a gene: 10. The CDR3 sequence is CASSSPLTGNNEQFF. CDR3 DNA: TGTGCCAGTAGCTCACCCCTGACAGGGAACAATGAGCAGTTCTTC.

V usage is TRBV4-1 and J usage is TRBJ2-3; no firm D call. This CDR3 spans 14 amino acids. V gave up 4 bases and J gave up 1 base, with 9 bases separating them. Germline V lookup: CDR1 MGHRA, CDR2 YSYEKL. The CDR3 DNA reads as TGCGCCAGCAGCCTCAGAGCTGGCACAGATACGCAGTATTTT. Protein sequence: CASSLRAGTDTQYF.

The chain carries TRBV5-1 and TRBJ1-1; 11 bases match TRBD1. Germline CDR1 and CDR2: SGHRS and YFSETQ. This CDR3 is 16 amino acids long. V lost 4 bases to trimming and J lost 2 bases; unmatched junction nucleotides: 7. In nucleotides, the CDR3 is TGCGCCAGCAGCCGTGGACAGGGGGCGGTTAACACTGAAGCTTTCTTT. Protein sequence: CASSRGQGAVNTEAFF. The variable domain in full, with the rest retrieved from reference TRBV5-1 and TRBJ1-1, is KAGVTQTPRYLIKTRGQQVTLSCSPISGHRSVSWYQQTPGQGLQFLFEYFSETQRNKGNFPGRFSGRQFSNSRSEMNVSTLELGDSALYLCASSRGQGAVNTEAFFGQGTRLTVV.

This chain links TRBV10-3 with TRBJ1-3; no firm D call. CDR1 is ENHRY and CDR2 is SYGVKD in the germline V gene. This CDR3 has 15 residues. Trimming removed 1 base from V and 0 bases from J, with 7 bases in between. In DNA form, the CDR3 reads TGTGCCATCAGTGAGTATGGGAACTCTGGAAACACCATATATTTT. Protein product: CAISEYGNSGNTIYF.

The chain links TRBV7-9 to TRBJ2-3; TRBD1 matches 9 bases. The germline gives CDR1 SEHNR, CDR2 FQNEAQ (reference sequence). The V gene end was trimmed by 4 bases and the J gene end by 3 bases; junction bases not matched to a gene: 5. The length of the CDR3 is 15 residues. The DNA for the CDR3 is TGTGCCAGCAGCTCGCGGGACAGGGAAACAGATACGCAGTATTTT. It codes for CASSSRDRETDTQYF.

Concerning this clone: Other DNA sequences within the sample encode an identical CDR3. The rearrangement links TRBV7-3 to TRBJ2-2; tentative D call: TRBD2 (6 bases). Per the germline V gene, CDR1 is SGHTA and CDR2 is FQGTGA. There are 14 residues in the CDR3. V shed 6 bases and J shed 6 bases, with 14 bases lying between them. The CDR3 reads CASSEGRGPGELFF. CDR3 coding DNA: TGTGCCAGCAGTGAGGGGCGGGGTCCCGGGGAGCTGTTTTTT.

J is TRBJ2-7 and V is TRBV21-1; TRBD1 is the table's D call, not checked against the DNA. TRBV21-1 is a known pseudogene. The CDR3 totals 15 residues. CDR3 region: CASSKGRQKTYEQYF. CDR3 coding DNA: TGTGCCAGCAGCAAAGGGAGACAGAAGACCTACGAGCAGTACTTC.

This chain joins TRBV6-6 and TRBJ1-2; 7 bases are a match to TRBD1. Germline V CDR1 and CDR2: MNHNY, SVGAGI (reference sequence). J was trimmed by 6 bases and V by 5 bases; bases with no gene match: 12. The CDR3 runs to 15 residues. CDR3 in DNA: TGTGCCAGCAGTCCGACAGGGATAACAATACATGGCTACACCTTC. Translated, it gives CASSPTGITIHGYTF.

The chain carries TRBV15 and TRBJ2-7, with 8 bases identical to TRBD1. The junction had 4 bases not matched to a gene; V was cut back by 3 bases and J by 6 bases. The CDR3 runs 13 residues. The germline V gene has CDR1 LNHNV and CDR2 YYDKDF (reference sequence). The DNA of the CDR3 is TGTGCCACCAGCAGCCGAACAGGGGGCGAGCAGTACTTC. Residues: CATSSRTGGEQYF. Together with reference TRBV15 and TRBJ2-7, the CDR3 gives the full variable domain: DAMVIQNPRYQVTQFGKPVTLSCSQTLNHNVMYWYQQKSSQAPKLLFHYYDKDFNNEADTPDNFQSRRPNTSFCFLDIRSPGLGDTAMYLCATSSRTGGEQYFGPGTRLTVT.

The J gene is TRBJ2-1, the V gene TRBV28; TRBD2 matches 7 bases. There are 14 residues in the CDR3. The V gene's germline CDR1 is MDHEN and CDR2 SYDVKM. V was pared by 8 bases and J by 4 bases, with 8 bases of the junction left unmatched. CDR3 region: CASVGLAAYNEQFF. The CDR3 coding sequence is TGTGCCAGCGTTGGGCTAGCGGCTTACAATGAGCAGTTCTTC.

The genes are TRBV28 and TRBJ2-3, with TRBD2 matching 11 bases. The CDR3 loop spans 16 amino acids. CDR1 and CDR2 (germline): MDHEN, SYDVKM. V was pared by 2 bases and J by 4 bases, with 5 bases of the junction left unmatched. The CDR3 coding sequence is TGTGCCAGCAGTTTAAGTATAGCGGGGGGGCCAGATACGCAGTATTTT. Its protein is CASSLSIAGGPDTQYF.

The chain is built from TRBV5-4 and TRBJ2-5; a possible D gene is TRBD1 (5 bases). CDR1 is SGHNT, CDR2 YYREEE, per germline (reference sequence). V lost 5 bases and J 5 bases, leaving 16 bases between the germline ends. The CDR3 is made up of 14 amino acids. CDR3 amino acids: CASSSDNGWETQYF. In DNA, the CDR3 is TGTGCCAGCAGTTCGGACAATGGGTGGGAGACCCAGTACTTC.

In regard to this clone: At one of its ends the junction is not consistent with the germline gene, which may arise from a read error. The chain uses TRBV28 and TRBJ1-5; possibly TRBD1 for D (5 bases). The germline gives CDR1 MDHEN, CDR2 SYDVKM. The CDR3 totals 13 residues. The chain's CDR3 is CAGGEASSQPQHF. In DNA, the CDR3 is TGTGCCGGGGGGGAGGCTAGCAGTCAGCCCCAGCATTTT.

V usage is TRBV4-1 and J usage is TRBJ2-5; tentatively, D is TRBD1 (6 bases). Trimming pared 4 bases from V and 2 bases from J, leaving 11 bases between. This CDR3 contains 14 residues. Germline values: CDR1 MGHRA, CDR2 YSYEKL. The CDR3 nucleotides read TGCGCCAGCAGCCTGCGACAGGCTCAAGAGACCCAGTACTTC. This encodes CASSLRQAQETQYF.

Remarks on this clone: This specimen includes other DNA sequences encoding the same CDR3. The gene calls are TRBV4-3 and TRBJ2-7; D is possibly TRBD2 (7 bases). Germline loops: CDR1 LGHNA, CDR2 YSLEER. The CDR3 sequence is 15 residues long. V shed 0 bases and J shed 3 bases, with 12 bases lying between them. CDR3 in DNA: TGCGCCAGCAGCCAAGATGGGGGCGGGAGCTACGAGCAGTACTTC. This codes for CASSQDGGGSYEQYF.

V and J are TRBV27 and TRBJ2-7; D is undetermined. V was trimmed by 2 bases and J by 0 bases, leaving 11 bases between them. The V gene's germline CDR1 is MNHEY and CDR2 SMNVEV (reference sequence). The CDR3 is 15 amino acids. The CDR3 DNA is TGTGCCAGCAGTTTACGCGGACCCAGCTCCTACGAGCAGTACTTC. As protein: CASSLRGPSSYEQYF.

The chain carries TRBV7-9 and TRBJ2-1; TRBD1 matches at 11 bases. The CDR3 has 15 amino acids. V lost 5 bases, J lost 8 bases, and 8 bases stayed unmatched. Germline loops: CDR1 SEHNR, CDR2 FQNEAQ (reference sequence). In nucleotides, the CDR3 is TGTGCCAGCAGCGAGACCGGGACAGGGGGATATGAGCAGTTCTTC. Translation gives CASSETGTGGYEQFF.

The rearrangement links TRBV11-2 to TRBJ1-2, with 12 nucleotides matching TRBD1. The V segment lost 5 bases and the J segment 4 bases; nucleotides outside the gene matches: 14. The CDR3 loop spans 18 amino acids. Per germline, CDR1 SGHAT and CDR2 FQNNGV. CDR3 nucleotide sequence: TGTGCCAGCAGCCCCAGTCCCGGGACAGGGGGCGGGAGCTATGGCTACACCTTC. Its translation is CASSPSPGTGGGSYGYTF.

A single count supports this clone. This chain uses TRBV19 with TRBJ2-7; D possibly corresponds to TRBD2 (6 bases). The CDR3 loop spans 14 amino acids. Trimming cost V 5 bases and J 0 bases, with 11 bases left between them. Per the germline V gene, CDR1 is LNHDA and CDR2 is SQIVND (reference sequence). The CDR3 DNA reads as TGTGCCAGTAGTTCCGGGGGTACCTCCTACGAGCAGTACTTC. Translation gives CASSSGGTSYEQYF.

The rearrangement joins TRBV6-1 to TRBJ2-1; D is unclear. V lost 3 bases and J 0 bases, leaving 9 bases between the germline ends. Germline CDR1 MNHNS, CDR2 SASEGT. The CDR3 length is 15 residues. The CDR3 spells CASSDLIGSYNEQFF. DNA of the CDR3: TGTGCCAGCAGTGATCTTATAGGCTCCTACAATGAGCAGTTCTTC.

V usage is TRBV21-1 and J usage is TRBJ1-6. TRBV21-1 is annotated as a pseudogene. The CDR3 covers 19 residues. The CDR3 DNA reads TGTGCCAGCAGCAAAGCAGGTGAGGGGCCCAGCTCCTATAATTCACCCCTCCACTTT. Its protein is CASSKAGEGPSSYNSPLHF.

The V call is TRBV29-1, the J call TRBJ2-7; TRBD2 matches at 9 bases. Germline lookup yields CDR1 SQVTM and CDR2 ANQGSEA. CDR3 size: 14 residues. The ends lost 1 base at V and 2 bases at J; junction bases unmatched: 3. The CDR3 coding sequence is TGCAGCGTTGAAGGGACTAGCGAAACCTACGAGCAGTACTTC. It encodes CSVEGTSETYEQYF.

About this clone itself: Other DNA sequences in the sample encode the same CDR3. This sequence joins TRBV27 and TRBJ2-7; D perhaps matches TRBD1 (5 bases). V lost 3 bases, J lost 3 bases, and 9 bases lay in between. Germline CDR1 is MNHEY and CDR2 is SMNVEV (reference sequence). This CDR3 has 13 amino acids. DNA for the CDR3: TGTGCCAGCAGTTTGGGGCAGAACTACGAGCAGTACTTC. Translating it yields CASSLGQNYEQYF.

This rearrangement joins TRBV4-1 to TRBJ2-7, with TRBD2 identical over 9 bases. Trimming took 2 bases from V and 3 from J; bases not matched to a gene: 5. The CDR3 contains 15 residues. From germline, CDR1 is MGHRA and CDR2 YSYEKL. CDR3 region: CASSQPLAGIYEQYF. The CDR3 coding sequence is TGCGCCAGCAGCCAACCGCTAGCGGGGATCTACGAGCAGTACTTC.

The chain couples TRBV5-6 to TRBJ2-5; D is perhaps TRBD2 (6 bases). The CDR3 consists of 14 residues. Germline CDR1 is SGHDT and CDR2 is YYEEEE. V was trimmed by 0 bases and J by 5 bases, leaving 11 bases between them. CDR3 loop: CASSLVGRPETQYF. The CDR3 DNA sequence: TGTGCCAGCAGCTTGGTTGGGAGGCCGGAGACCCAGTACTTC.